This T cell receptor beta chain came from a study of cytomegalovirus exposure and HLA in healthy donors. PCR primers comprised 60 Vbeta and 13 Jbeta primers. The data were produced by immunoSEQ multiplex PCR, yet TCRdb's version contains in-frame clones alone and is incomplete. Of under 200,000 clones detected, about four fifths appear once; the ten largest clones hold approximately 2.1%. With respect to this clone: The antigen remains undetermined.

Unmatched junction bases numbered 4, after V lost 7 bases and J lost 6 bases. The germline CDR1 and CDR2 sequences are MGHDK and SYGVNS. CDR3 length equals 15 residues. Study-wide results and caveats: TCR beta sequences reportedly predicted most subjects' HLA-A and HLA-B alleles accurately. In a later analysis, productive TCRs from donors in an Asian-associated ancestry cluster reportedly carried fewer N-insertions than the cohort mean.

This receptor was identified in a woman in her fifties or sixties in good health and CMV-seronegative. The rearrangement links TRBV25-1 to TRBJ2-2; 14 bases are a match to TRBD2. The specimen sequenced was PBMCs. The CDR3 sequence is CASTGTSGSSGELFF. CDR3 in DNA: TGTGCCAGCACCGGGACTAGCGGGAGCTCCGGGGAGCTGTTTTTT. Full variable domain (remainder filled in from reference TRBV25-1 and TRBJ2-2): EADIYQTPRYLVIGTGKKITLECSQTMGHDKMYWYQQDPGMELHLIHYSYGVNSTEKGDLSSESTVSRIRTEHFPLTLESARPSHTSQYLCASTGTSGSSGELFFGEGSRLTVL.